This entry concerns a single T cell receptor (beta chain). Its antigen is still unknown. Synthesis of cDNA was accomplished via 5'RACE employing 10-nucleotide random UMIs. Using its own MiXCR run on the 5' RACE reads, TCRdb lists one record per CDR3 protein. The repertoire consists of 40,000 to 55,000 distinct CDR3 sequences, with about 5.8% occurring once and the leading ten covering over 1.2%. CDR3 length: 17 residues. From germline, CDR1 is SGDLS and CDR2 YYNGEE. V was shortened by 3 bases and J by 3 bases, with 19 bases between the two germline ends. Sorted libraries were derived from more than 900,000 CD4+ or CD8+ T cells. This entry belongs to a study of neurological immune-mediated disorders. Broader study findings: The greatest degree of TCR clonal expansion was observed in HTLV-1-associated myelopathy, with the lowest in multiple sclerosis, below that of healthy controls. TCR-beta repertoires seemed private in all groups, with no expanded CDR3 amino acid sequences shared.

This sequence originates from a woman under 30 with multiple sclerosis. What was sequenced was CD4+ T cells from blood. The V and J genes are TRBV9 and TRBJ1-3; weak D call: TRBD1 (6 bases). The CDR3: CASSARRGRQVGNTIYF. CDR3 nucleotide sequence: TGTGCCAGCAGCGCCAGGAGAGGAAGACAGGTTGGAAACACCATATATTTT. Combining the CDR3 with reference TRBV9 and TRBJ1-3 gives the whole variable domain DSGVTQTPKHLITATGQRVTLRCSPRSGDLSVYWYQQSLDQGLQFLIQYYNGEERAKGNILERFSAQQFPDLHSELNLSSLELGDSALYFCASSARRGRQVGNTIYFGEGSWLTVV.